This T cell receptor (beta chain) stems from a study of beta chain features in type 1 diabetes. Study-wide points: An over-representation of cells with high TCR expression could result from cDNA sequencing.

The CDR3 spans 16 residues. CDR1 and CDR2 (germline): SGHRS, YFSETQ. The ends lost 4 bases at V and 1 base at J; junction bases unmatched: 9. Sorting produced populations that all topped 98% purity. Comment on this clone: Antigen specificity is unknown.

The study reverse transcribed the entire isolated RNA, so it sequenced expressed TCRB transcripts. The repertoire was sequenced with immunoSEQ multiplex PCR; TCRdb's copy has only in-frame clones and lacks some. The sample records approximately 400,000 clones, about 15% being singletons. The origin of this receptor is a woman in her late teens or twenties in good health. The chain links TRBV5-1 to TRBJ2-7; 9 nucleotides agree with TRBD1. Specimen: naive CD4+ T cells from blood. Here the CDR3 reads CASSMSGTGFSYEQYF. In nucleotides, the CDR3 is TGCGCCAGCAGCATGTCCGGGACAGGGTTTTCCTACGAGCAGTACTTC.